The 8 T cell receptor beta chains in this list originate from one sample, sequenced in a study of cytomegalovirus exposure and HLA in healthy donors. Libraries were prepared by immunoSEQ multiplex PCR; TCRdb keeps only in-frame clonotypes and omits some of them. The data show about 65,000 clones, with approximately 93% seen just once and roughly 4.4% held by the top ten. The sequenced sample was PBMCs. The receptors derive from a man younger than 30 in good health and CMV-seropositive.

The DNA of the CDR3 is TGTGCCAGCAGCTTATGGGACAGCAACTATGGCTACACCTTC. This sequence encodes CASSLWDSNYGYTF. This chain uses TRBV7-2 with TRBJ1-2, with 7 bases aligning to TRBD1. This CDR3 contains 14 residues. V trimming: 2 bases; J trimming: 2 bases; junction bases outside the gene matches: 2. Germline V gives CDR1 SGHTA, CDR2 FQGNSA.

The V and J genes are TRBV14 and TRBJ1-2, with TRBD1 matching 9 bases. The CDR3 loop spans 14 amino acids. J was trimmed by 5 bases and V by 4 bases; bases with no gene match: 5. CDR1 SGHDN and CDR2 FVKESK come from the germline V gene. The CDR3 loop is CASSPLGTGYGYTF. DNA of the CDR3: TGTGCCAGCAGCCCACTTGGGACAGGGTATGGCTACACCTTC.

This clone is a singleton in its sample. The chain joins TRBV6-1 to TRBJ1-5; maybe TRBD1 (5 bases). The germline gives CDR1 MNHNS, CDR2 SASEGT. This CDR3 is built from 15 residues. The ends were cut back, 6 bases at V and 7 bases at J, with 19 bases in the middle. Here the CDR3 reads CASRRGGGSGQPQHF. In DNA form, the CDR3 reads TGTGCCAGCAGGAGGGGAGGAGGGAGTGGGCAGCCCCAGCATTTT.

The chain recombines TRBV2 with TRBJ2-1; TRBD2 agrees at 9 bases. CDR1 and CDR2 (germline): SNHLY, FYNNEI. This CDR3 is 15 amino acids long. Trimming took 2 bases from V and 9 from J; bases not matched to a gene: 8. CDR3 region: CASSELAGGLAEQFF. Here the CDR3 DNA reads TGTGCCAGCAGTGAATTGGCGGGGGGGCTGGCTGAGCAGTTCTTC.

The DNA for the CDR3 is TGTGCCAGCAGTCATATAGCGGGAGGGCCGGATACGCAGTATTTT. Translation gives CASSHIAGGPDTQYF. The chain links TRBV6-5 to TRBJ2-3; 11 nucleotides align to TRBD2. CDR1 is MNHEY and CDR2 is SVGAGI in the germline V gene. Germline trimming cut 5 bases from V and 6 bases from J; bases unmatched to any gene: 7. The CDR3 length is 15 residues.

The genes are TRBV10-3 and TRBJ1-1; TRBD1 might be the D (5 bases). V was cut by 3 bases and J by 10 bases, with 30 bases left in between. Germline loops: CDR1 ENHRY, CDR2 SYGVKD. The CDR3 is 18 amino acids. This CDR3 reads CAISDRGIGFDQPSRAFF. CDR3 in DNA: TGTGCCATCAGTGACCGGGGGATAGGATTCGACCAGCCCTCAAGAGCTTTCTTT.

This clone was recorded a few times. The chain links TRBV30 to TRBJ1-5, with 10 positions matching TRBD1. The germline V gene encodes CDR1 GTSNPN and CDR2 SVGIG (reference sequence). The CDR3 has 15 amino acids. With V trimmed by 3 bases and J by 5 bases, 7 bases remained unmatched. The CDR3 loop is CAWRTGGAGYQPQHF. The CDR3 DNA reads as TGTGCCTGGAGGACAGGGGGCGCGGGCTATCAGCCCCAGCATTTT.

The V call is TRBV29-1, the J call TRBJ2-7; D not certain. The V end lost 4 bases, the J end lost 2 bases, and 6 bases lay between the germline ends. The germline CDR1 and CDR2 sequences are SQVTM and ANQGSEA. The CDR3 spans 11 residues. CDR3 nucleotide sequence: TGCAGCGTTGCCGGTACCTACGAGCAGTACTTC. This gives the protein CSVAGTYEQYF.